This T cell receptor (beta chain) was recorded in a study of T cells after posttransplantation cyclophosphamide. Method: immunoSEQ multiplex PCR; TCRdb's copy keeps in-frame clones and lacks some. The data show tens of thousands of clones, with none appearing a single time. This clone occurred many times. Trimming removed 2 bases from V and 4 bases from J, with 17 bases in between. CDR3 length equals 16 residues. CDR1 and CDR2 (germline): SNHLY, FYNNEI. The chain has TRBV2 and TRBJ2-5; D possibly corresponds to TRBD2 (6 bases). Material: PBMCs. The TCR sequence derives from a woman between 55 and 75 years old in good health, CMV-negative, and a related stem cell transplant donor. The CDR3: CASSEIRALGGETQYF. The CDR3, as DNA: TGTGCCAGCAGTGAAATAAGGGCCCTGGGAGGAGAGACCCAGTACTTC.